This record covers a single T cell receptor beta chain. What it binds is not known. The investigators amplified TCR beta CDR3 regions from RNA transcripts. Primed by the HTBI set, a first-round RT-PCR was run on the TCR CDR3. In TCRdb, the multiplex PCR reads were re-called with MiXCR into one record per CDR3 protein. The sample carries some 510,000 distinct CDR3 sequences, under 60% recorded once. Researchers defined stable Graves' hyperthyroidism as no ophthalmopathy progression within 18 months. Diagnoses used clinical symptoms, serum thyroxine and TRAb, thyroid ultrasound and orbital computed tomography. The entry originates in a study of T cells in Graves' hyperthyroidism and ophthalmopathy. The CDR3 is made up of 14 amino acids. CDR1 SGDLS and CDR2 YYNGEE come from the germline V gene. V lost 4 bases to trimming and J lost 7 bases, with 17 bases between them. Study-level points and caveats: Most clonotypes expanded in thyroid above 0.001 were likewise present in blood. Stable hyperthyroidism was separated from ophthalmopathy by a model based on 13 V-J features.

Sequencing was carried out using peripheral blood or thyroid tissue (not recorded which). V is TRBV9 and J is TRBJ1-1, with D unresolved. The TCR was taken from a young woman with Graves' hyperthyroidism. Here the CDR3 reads CASSQVGRPVEAFF. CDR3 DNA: TGTGCCAGCAGCCAAGTAGGCCGGCCCGTTGAAGCTTTCTTT.